The present TCR beta chain was sequenced within a study of blood T cell repertoires in COVID-19. Study information: COVID-19 samples collected from the United States, Italy and Spain covered acute and convalescent phases. The analysed material was cDNA or gDNA that came from T cells, B-cell-depleted T cells, or PBMCs.

Concerning this clone itself: The junction differs from germline at one of its ends, possibly a read error.

The repertoire was sequenced with immunoSEQ multiplex PCR; TCRdb's copy has only in-frame clones and lacks some. Of some 670,000 clones listed, about 90% are singletons. This CDR3 region has 12 residues. Germline V gene lookup returns CDR1 WNHNN and CDR2 SYGVQD (reference sequence). The material sequenced was peripheral blood. This TCR came from a woman under 30 with acute or convalescent COVID-19. This chain connects TRBV10-1 to TRBJ1-5; unclear D gene. CDR3 protein: CASSERPNSRFF. The CDR3 DNA reads as TGCGCCAGCAGCGAACGACCGAACTCCAGGTTTTTT.